These 17 T cell receptor beta chains were all obtained from the same sample, sequenced in a study of identical twins. TCRdb used MiXCR to reprocess the 5' RACE reads, holding one entry per CDR3 protein. The table records about 530,000 distinct CDR3 sequences, approximately 16% of them present only once. These data were also filed under a second study, of yellow fever vaccine responses in identical twins.

The sequenced sample was CD4+ T cells sorted from blood. The receptors stem from a woman younger than 35 in good health.

The J gene is TRBJ2-5, the V gene TRBV5-1, with D possibly being TRBD2 (6 bases). This CDR3 region has 13 residues. CDR1 and CDR2 from the germline V gene are SGHRS and YFSETQ. V was trimmed by 2 bases and J by 4 bases, leaving 9 bases between them. In DNA, the CDR3 is TGCGCCAGCAGCTTCGAGGGAGGAGAGACCCAGTACTTC. Amino acids: CASSFEGGETQYF.

This clonotype was seen repeatedly, ten times or more. The rearrangement uses TRBV5-1 and TRBJ2-1; D ambiguous. The V end lost 3 bases, the J end lost 6 bases, and 13 bases lay between the germline ends. The V gene's germline CDR1 is SGHRS and CDR2 YFSETQ. The CDR3 spans 14 residues. CDR3 protein: CASSSLTLGNEQFF. As DNA, the CDR3 is TGCGCCAGCAGCTCGCTGACTCTGGGCAATGAGCAGTTCTTC. The variable domain in full, completed from reference TRBV5-1 and TRBJ2-1, reads KAGVTQTPRYLIKTRGQQVTLSCSPISGHRSVSWYQQTPGQGLQFLFEYFSETQRNKGNFPGRFSGRQFSNSRSEMNVSTLELGDSALYLCASSSLTLGNEQFFGPGTRLTVL.

The chain is built from TRBV4-1 and TRBJ1-1; 7 bases agree with TRBD1. The CDR3 contains 18 residues. V lost 0 bases, J lost 0 bases, and 10 bases stayed unmatched. In germline, CDR1 is MGHRA, CDR2 YSYEKL. The CDR3 bases are TGCGCCAGCAGCCAAGAAGTGTCAGGGGGGCACTTGAACACTGAAGCTTTCTTT. It yields the protein CASSQEVSGGHLNTEAFF.

This rearrangement joins TRBV4-1 to TRBJ2-3; no clear D. V gave up 3 bases and J gave up 0 bases, with 10 bases separating them. Germline-derived CDR1 and CDR2 are MGHRA and YSYEKL. This CDR3 is 15 amino acids long. The CDR3 bases are TGCGCCAGCAGCCATGGACGGCTAAGCACAGATACGCAGTATTTT. Its protein product is CASSHGRLSTDTQYF.

The chain couples TRBV7-9 to TRBJ1-1, with TRBD1 identical over 8 bases. This CDR3 region has 17 residues. After removal of 0 bases from V and 6 bases from J, the junction contained 12 bases not matched to a gene. Germline CDR1 and CDR2: SEHNR and FQNEAQ (reference sequence). The CDR3 bases are TGTGCCAGCAGCTTAGCCCCCCTGACCGACAGGGGCGCTGAAGCTTTCTTT. Protein sequence: CASSLAPLTDRGAEAFF.

This clonotype came up a few times. The rearrangement joins TRBV5-5 to TRBJ2-1; a possible D gene is TRBD2 (5 bases). CDR1 is SGHKS and CDR2 is YYEKEE in the germline V gene (reference sequence). This CDR3 is built from 14 residues. V was clipped by 1 base and J by 12 bases, with 17 bases between them. The CDR3 here is CASSLPGMVLRQFF. In DNA form, the CDR3 reads TGTGCCAGCAGCTTGCCGGGGATGGTTTTGAGGCAGTTCTTC.

The genes are TRBV12-3 or TRBV12-4 and TRBJ2-6; either TRBD1 or TRBD2 may fit D (5 bases each). Between the trimmed V and J ends, which lost 8 bases and 2 bases, there was a span of 10 bases. CDR3 length equals 14 residues. The CDR3, as DNA: TGTGCCAGCTCCCGGGGACCTGGGGCCAACGTCCTGACTTTC. It yields the protein CASSRGPGANVLTF.

This clonotype was counted many times. This rearrangement joins TRBV12-3 or TRBV12-4 to TRBJ2-1; D perhaps matches TRBD1 (6 bases). CDR3 size: 17 residues. Trimming cost V 0 bases and J 2 bases, with 14 bases left between them. CDR3 sequence reads: CASSLALGGVTYNEQFF. The CDR3 DNA is TGTGCCAGCAGTTTAGCGCTAGGGGGAGTAACCTACAATGAGCAGTTCTTC.

The sample holds a few counts of this clonotype. The chain is built from TRBV3-1 and TRBJ2-7, with unresolved D. Trimming took 7 bases from V and 7 from J, leaving 23 bases between them. Germline V gene lookup returns CDR1 LGHDT and CDR2 YNNKEL (reference sequence). This CDR3 is 15 amino acids long. CDR3 bases: TGTGCCAGCACCCTCGCAATGGCTACCACGAATGAGCAGTACTTC. Its protein is CASTLAMATTNEQYF.

This clonotype was counted only a few times. This chain connects TRBV5-1 to TRBJ2-1, with D possibly TRBD1 on 5 matching bases. The CDR3 is 16 residues long. Trimming shortened V by 4 bases and J by 4 bases, and 18 bases separated the two germline ends. Per the germline V gene, CDR1 is SGHRS and CDR2 is YFSETQ. The CDR3 DNA reads as TGCGCCAGCAGCCCCGTCCGACAGTTCCCGTACAATGAGCAGTTCTTC. It translates to CASSPVRQFPYNEQFF.

This chain links TRBV27 with TRBJ2-3; D unclear. In germline, CDR1 is MNHEY, CDR2 SMNVEV (reference sequence). This CDR3 is built from 13 residues. V was cut by 4 bases and J by 1 base, with 6 bases left in between. In DNA form, the CDR3 reads TGTGCCAGCAGTTGGGTTCGCACAGATACGCAGTATTTT. Residues: CASSWVRTDTQYF.

This clonotype appeared a few times. The chain links TRBV28 to TRBJ2-3; a possible D gene is TRBD2 (6 bases). CDR1 and CDR2 from the germline V gene are MDHEN and SYDVKM. Trimming cost V 3 bases and J 2 bases, with 21 bases left between them. The CDR3 totals 18 residues. CDR3 nucleotides: TGTGCCAGCAGTTTCTCGGCGGAAACTCGGGGGTACACAGATACGCAGTATTTT. It codes for CASSFSAETRGYTDTQYF.

This clonotype was seen only a few times. The chain couples TRBV10-3 to TRBJ2-5; unclear D gene. The germline V gene has CDR1 ENHRY and CDR2 SYGVKD. Deletions cut 10 bases from V and 8 bases from J, with 14 bases between. The CDR3 loop spans 11 amino acids. The CDR3 here is CATAAMDTQYF. Here the CDR3 DNA reads TGTGCCACCGCGGCGATGGACACCCAGTACTTC.

The chain combines TRBV3-1 with TRBJ2-1; TRBD2 agrees at 8 bases. This CDR3 contains 16 residues. Germline loops: CDR1 LGHDT, CDR2 YNNKEL (reference sequence). V lost 2 bases, J lost 5 bases, and 8 bases stayed unmatched. The CDR3 here is CASSQNSGNTNNEQFF. The CDR3 DNA reads TGTGCCAGCAGCCAAAATAGCGGGAATACGAACAATGAGCAGTTCTTC.

This clonotype was seen just once. The CDR3, as DNA: TGTGCCACCAGTGACCCGGACAGGGGCGAGTCCGGGGAGCTGTTTTTT. Translated, it gives CATSDPDRGESGELFF. This chain joins TRBV24-1 and TRBJ2-2, with 9 bases matching TRBD1. This CDR3 comprises 16 residues. With 4 bases clipped from V and 6 bases from J, the junction kept 8 bases outside the gene matches. Germline V CDR1 and CDR2: KGHDR, SFDVKD.

The J gene is TRBJ2-5, the V gene TRBV18; tentative D call: TRBD1 (7 bases). Trimming took 3 bases from V and 3 from J, leaving 14 bases between them. Germline lookup yields CDR1 KGHSH and CDR2 LQKENI. The CDR3 runs 15 residues. For the CDR3, the DNA is TGTGCCAGCTCACCGGTTACAGGGGAGGAAGAGACCCAGTACTTC. Translation gives CASSPVTGEEETQYF.

The chain combines TRBV5-1 with TRBJ2-7, with D possibly being TRBD2 (5 bases). Trimming stripped 5 bases from V and 0 bases from J, with 15 bases between. The germline gives CDR1 SGHRS, CDR2 YFSETQ. The CDR3 covers 15 residues. CDR3 sequence reads: CASSWSGESSYEQYF. The CDR3, as DNA: TGCGCCAGCAGTTGGTCCGGGGAGAGCTCCTACGAGCAGTACTTC.